The rows below give T cell receptor beta chains drawn from one sample of a study of identical twins. TCRdb processed the 5' RACE reads anew with MiXCR; each CDR3 protein has one entry. The table includes 450,000 to 650,000 distinct CDR3 sequences, 13% to 15% detected once. Another study also made use of these data, one on yellow fever vaccine responses in identical twins.

The sequencing input was CD4+ T cells sorted from blood. The receptors shown here come from a woman in her late teens or twenties in good health. Each CDR3 is given with its conserved first and last residue. A D gene is named only where the DNA matches it firmly. Not every row has a clone size; where given, it reads once, few, many or a size class.

- | TRBJ2-3 | TRBV28 | - | TGTGCCAGTTCTCCAGCCTCCGGGACCCTAAGAAGCACAGATACGCAGTATTTT | CASSPASGTLRSTDTQYF
TRBD2 | TRBJ2-7 | TRBV12-3/TRBV12-4 | - | TGTGCCAGCAGCCCCGGGACTAGCGGGGAGGGCCCCTCCTACGAGCAGTACTTC | CASSPGTSGEGPSYEQYF
TRBD1 | TRBJ2-3 | TRBV7-9 | few | TGTGCCAGCAGCTTAGCGGACAGGCCCGGGACAGATACGCAGTATTTT | CASSLADRPGTDTQYF
TRBD2 | TRBJ2-3 | TRBV11-1 | few | TGTGCCAGCAGCCGATCGGCCGGGACTAGCGGGAGCACAGATACGCAGTATTTT | CASSRSAGTSGSTDTQYF
- | TRBJ1-2 | TRBV12-3/TRBV12-4 | many | TGTGCCACAAATTTAGACGGGACTAACTATGGCTACACCTTC | CATNLDGTNYGYTF
TRBD1 | TRBJ2-2 | TRBV3-1 | - | TGTGCCAGCAGCCAGGGGACAGCCGGGGAGCTGTTTTTT | CASSQGTAGELFF
- | TRBJ1-2 | TRBV29-1 | few | TGCAGCGTTGAAGCTGGCGACAGGAGTGGCTACACCTTC | CSVEAGDRSGYTF
TRBD2 | TRBJ2-2 | TRBV2 | - | TGTGCCAGCAATTCGGGGGGGGTCGGGGAGCTGTTTTTT | CASNSGGVGELFF
TRBD2 | TRBJ2-2 | TRBV6-4 | few | TGTGCCAGCAGTGCCCTAGCGGGCAACACCGGGGAGCTGTTTTTT | CASSALAGNTGELFF
TRBD2 | TRBJ2-5 | TRBV5-1 | - | TGCGCCAGCAGGTTTCGGGACTATGAGACCCAGTACTTC | CASRFRDYETQYF
- | TRBJ2-5 | TRBV20-1 | few | TGCAGTGCTAGAGTTGGGGTGGAAGAGACCCAGTACTTC | CSARVGVEETQYF
- | TRBJ2-1 | TRBV5-1 | many | TGCGCCAGCAGAGGCCGCGGCAATGAGCAGTTCTTC | CASRGRGNEQFF
TRBD2 | TRBJ2-3 | TRBV6-1 | few | TGTGCCAGCAGCGAACGACTAGCGGGGTTATCGGATACGCAGTATTTT | CASSERLAGLSDTQYF
TRBD2 | TRBJ2-7 | TRBV28 | few | TGTGCCAGCGGGAAGCGGGGACCCCCCTACGAGCAGTACTTC | CASGKRGPPYEQYF
- | TRBJ1-1 | TRBV7-9 | few | TGTGCCAGCAGCTACCCAGTGGCTGAAGCTTTCTTT | CASSYPVAEAFF
- | TRBJ1-1 | TRBV20-1 | few | TGCAGTGGCCGGCAGGGAAACACTGAAGCTTTCTTT | CSGRQGNTEAFF
- | TRBJ2-7 | TRBV10-2 | - | TGCGCCAGCAGCCCCCATATCGAGCAGTACTTC | CASSPHIEQYF